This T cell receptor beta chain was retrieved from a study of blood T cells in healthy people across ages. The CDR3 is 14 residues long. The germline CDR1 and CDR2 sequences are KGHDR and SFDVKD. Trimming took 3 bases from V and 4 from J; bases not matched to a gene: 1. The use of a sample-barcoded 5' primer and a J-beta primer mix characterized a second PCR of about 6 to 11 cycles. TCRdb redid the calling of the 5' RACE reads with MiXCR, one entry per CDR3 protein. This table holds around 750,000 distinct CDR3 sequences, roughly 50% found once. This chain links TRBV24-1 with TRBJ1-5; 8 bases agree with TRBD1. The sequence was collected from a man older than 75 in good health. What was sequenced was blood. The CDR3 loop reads CATSDGDRNQPQHF. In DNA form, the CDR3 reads TGTGCCACCAGTGATGGGGACAGGAATCAGCCCCAGCATTTT.